Detailed here is one TCR beta chain. What it binds is not known. The sample belongs to a study of T cells in Graves' hyperthyroidism and ophthalmopathy. Overall study results and limits: Appearing also in blood were most of the thyroid clonotypes expanded above 0.001. Ophthalmopathy was distinguished from stable hyperthyroidism by 13 V-J signatures.

Graves' hyperthyroidism showing no ophthalmopathy progression within 18 months was considered stable. Every diagnosis used clinical symptoms, serum thyroxine and TRAb, thyroid ultrasound and orbital computed tomography. What was amplified from RNA transcripts were TCR beta CDR3 regions. Initially, a first-round RT-PCR of the TCR CDR3 employed the HTBI primer set. MiXCR, applied by TCRdb to the multiplex PCR reads, yields one record per CDR3 protein. The table lists more than 500,000 distinct CDR3 sequences, about 14% of them singletons. Sequenced sample: blood. This clonotype originated in a woman between 35 and 50 years old with Graves' hyperthyroidism.

CDR3 sequence reads: CASSRSGLDEQFF. The CDR3 nucleotides read TGTGCCAGCAGTCGATCCGGACTAGATGAGCAGTTCTTC. This rearrangement joins TRBV6-1 to TRBJ2-1, with 7 positions matching TRBD2. The CDR3 runs to 13 residues. With 5 bases clipped from V and 8 bases from J, the junction kept 6 bases outside the gene matches. Germline CDR1 is MNHNS and CDR2 is SASEGT.